The clone carrying this T cell receptor beta chain has a count of ten or more. Its antigen remains unidentified. This entry comes from a study of human T cells and chemical hapten exposure. Across the study: Throughout the approximately 24-week study, diphenylcyclopropenone was applied weekly to the patients' scalps. Largely, small differences in pooled library volume made per-sample TCR yields vary. Study-level findings and limits: Expanded TCRs clustered into significantly more large CDR3 similarity groups than controls, the analysis revealed.

Specified time point: pre-sensitization, week 0. The treatment here: therapeutic diphenylcyclopropenone sensitization with weekly scalp DPC. Unfractionated whole blood yielded the extracted total RNA. The V end was cut by 6 bases, the J end by 7 bases, with 9 bases between. CDR3 length: 11 residues. The library tagged each cDNA molecule with unique molecular identifiers. One entry per CDR3 protein, called by TCRdb with MiXCR from the RACE reads. The data hold 30,000 to 40,000 distinct CDR3 sequences, with 10% to 15% observed a single time. This clonotype was sampled from a woman aged 35 to 49 with alopecia areata. Some clones in this sample may be carry-over from other donors' samples. V usage is TRBV12-3 or TRBV12-4 and J usage is TRBJ1-1, with unresolved D. The sequencing used whole blood, collected in connection with sensitization to the hapten diphenylcyclopropenone (DPC). CDR3 sequence (DNA): TGTGCCAGCAGCCGGTGGGATGAAGCTTTCTTT. The encoded protein is CASSRWDEAFF.